The present entry profiles one TCR beta chain with its context. No antigen is known for it. Investigators performed immunoSEQ version v3.0 at survey level. Some clones are missing from TCRdb's copy, which holds only in-frame ones; the method was immunoSEQ multiplex PCR. The sample yields 30,000 to 35,000 clones, 94% seen once. The data were obtained in a study of long-term antiretroviral therapy in people with HIV. Whole-study results and caveats: Blood dates from 2004 to 2017, possibly under older ART regimens. Records did not include ART adherence, viral resistance or therapy changes. Across all time points, the repertoire was dominated by clones that expanded before ART.

This CDR3 has 15 amino acids. V lost 2 bases, J lost 8 bases, and 15 bases lay in between. Germline CDR1 and CDR2: SEHNR and FQNEAQ (reference sequence). The starting material was unsorted PBMCs, obtained approximately 5 years after starting antiretroviral therapy. The TCR was taken from a woman in her 50s with HIV. V usage is TRBV7-9 and J usage is TRBJ1-4; a possible D gene is TRBD1 (5 bases). The DNA of the CDR3 is TGTGCCAGCAGCTTAAACCAACCAGGGCGGGAAAAACTGTTTTTT. Translation gives CASSLNQPGREKLFF.